This entry lists 11 T cell receptor beta chains sequenced from one sample in a study of T-cell memory formation after mild COVID-19. From the 5' RACE reads, TCRdb called clonotypes with MiXCR, one entry per CDR3 protein. The sample lists hundreds of thousands of distinct CDR3 sequences, roughly 21% seen once, with about 8.7% in the top ten. The sample comprised PBMCs or a T cell subset sorted from them (not recorded which). Receptor source: an adult woman who had mild COVID-19 (a few samples of this study predate the infection). Cell type and time point are not known.

The J gene is TRBJ2-3, the V gene TRBV7-9; D gene unclear. Looked up from germline, CDR1 is SEHNR and CDR2 is FQNEAQ (reference sequence). This CDR3 has 14 amino acids. V was trimmed by 3 bases and J by 0 bases, leaving 7 bases between them. The CDR3 DNA sequence: TGTGCCAGCAGCTTTTCAGCGAGCACAGATACGCAGTATTTT. Residues: CASSFSASTDTQYF. Full variable domain (outside the CDR3, taken from reference TRBV7-9 and TRBJ2-3): DTGVSQNPRHKITKRGQNVTFRCDPISEHNRLYWYRQTLGQGPEFLTYFQNEAQLEKSRLLSDRFSAERPKGSFSTLEIQRTEQGDSAMYLCASSFSASTDTQYFGPGTRLTVL.

The rearrangement joins TRBV12-3 or TRBV12-4 to TRBJ2-1; a weak D match, TRBD2 (5 bases). The CDR3 contains 13 residues. Trimming took 3 bases from V and 9 from J, leaving 12 bases between them. The CDR3: CASSLGSAVEQFF. The DNA for the CDR3 is TGTGCCAGCAGTTTGGGTAGCGCAGTTGAGCAGTTCTTC.

This clonotype has a handful of counts. The CDR3 sequence: CASSPNSRGENQPQHF. In nucleotides, the CDR3 is TGTGCCAGCTCACCGAATTCCCGGGGGGAGAATCAGCCCCAGCATTTT. V usage is TRBV18 and J usage is TRBJ1-5; weak D call: TRBD1 (5 bases). This CDR3 spans 16 amino acids. The germline gives CDR1 KGHSH, CDR2 LQKENI. V shed 3 bases and J shed 4 bases, with 16 bases lying between them.

This clonotype was counted between two and nine times. The genes are TRBV4-1 and TRBJ1-2; tentative D call: TRBD1 (6 bases). The CDR3 totals 16 residues. Germline CDR1 and CDR2: MGHRA and YSYEKL. V lost 1 base and J 5 bases, leaving 17 bases between the germline ends. The CDR3 nucleotides are TGCGCCAGCAGCCAAGGGACAGCAAAACTCTATTATGGCTACACCTTC. Translating it yields CASSQGTAKLYYGYTF.

This clonotype showed up just a few times. The rearrangement joins TRBV7-3 to TRBJ1-1; 8 positions match TRBD1. J was trimmed by 8 bases and V by 5 bases; bases with no gene match: 10. This CDR3 has 14 residues. In germline, CDR1 is SGHTA, CDR2 FQGTGA. CDR3 sequence reads: CASSLGQGPSEAFF. The CDR3 region has the DNA TGTGCCAGCAGCCTAGGACAGGGCCCATCCGAAGCTTTCTTT.

The chain is built from TRBV14 and TRBJ2-7; unclear D gene. Between the trimmed V and J ends, which lost 2 bases and 6 bases, there was a span of 5 bases. The V gene's germline CDR1 is SGHDN and CDR2 FVKESK. CDR3 length: 11 amino acids. The CDR3 protein is CASSQYSEQYF. The CDR3 DNA sequence: TGTGCCAGCAGCCAATACAGCGAGCAGTACTTC.

This clonotype was counted between two and nine times. This rearrangement joins TRBV12-3 or TRBV12-4 to TRBJ2-6; TRBD1 matches 9 bases. The CDR3 has 19 residues. J was trimmed by 1 base and V by 5 bases; bases with no gene match: 12. CDR3 residues: CASSPKGTGLASGANVLTF. The DNA of the CDR3 is TGTGCCAGCAGTCCAAAGGGGACAGGGTTGGCATCTGGGGCCAACGTCCTGACTTTC.

The chain has TRBV3-1 and TRBJ2-1; 10 nucleotides match TRBD2. Per germline, CDR1 LGHDT and CDR2 YNNKEL (reference sequence). This CDR3 has 15 residues. J gave up 6 bases and V 4 bases, and 6 bases lay outside the gene matches. CDR3 coding DNA: TGTGCCAGCAGCCCGACTAGCGGGTCTTCCAATGAGCAGTTCTTC. Protein product: CASSPTSGSSNEQFF.

This clonotype was picked up a small number of times. V usage is TRBV2 and J usage is TRBJ2-7; D is possibly TRBD1 (5 bases). Germline V gives CDR1 SNHLY, CDR2 FYNNEI. The length of the CDR3 is 13 residues. V lost 8 bases, J lost 3 bases, and 14 bases lay in between. The DNA for the CDR3 is TGTGCCAGCCGGGCAGGGATCCGCTACGAGCAGTACTTC. It codes for CASRAGIRYEQYF.

This clonotype appeared a few times. This chain connects TRBV2 to TRBJ2-5; TRBD2 matches at 9 bases. The junction had 7 bases not matched to a gene; V was cut back by 6 bases and J by 5 bases. The CDR3 extends over 14 amino acids. The germline CDR1 and CDR2 sequences are SNHLY and FYNNEI. The chain's CDR3 is CASRGLAGYETQYF. CDR3 bases: TGTGCCAGCAGAGGGCTAGCGGGGTATGAGACCCAGTACTTC.

The chain is built from TRBV12-3 or TRBV12-4 and TRBJ2-6, with 9 bases lining up with TRBD1. This CDR3 has 17 residues. V lost 1 base to trimming and J lost 2 bases; unmatched junction nucleotides: 3. DNA for the CDR3: TGTGCCAGCAGTTTAGGCACAGGGGGCGCTGGGGCCAACGTCCTGACTTTC. Protein: CASSLGTGGAGANVLTF.